The 7 T cell receptor beta chains below all came from one sample that was sequenced in a study of Ad26.COV2.S vaccination and SARS-CoV-2 variants. Sequenced by immunoSEQ multiplex PCR; TCRdb stores in-frame clones only, minus some. The data contain 350,000 to 500,000 clones, approximately 87% of them singletons. Treatment meaning: 15 to 20 received Ad26.COV2.S at low or high dose, single or two shots; several received placebo; per-sample allocation not given. At day 63 after the first vaccine or placebo injection, samples were drawn. The sample was peripheral blood, taken in a trial of Ad26.COV2.S vaccine versus placebo. The receptors were sampled from a person aged 18-65 years who received the Ad26.COV2.S COVID-19 vaccine or a placebo.

Points on this clone: Other DNA sequences in the sample encode the same CDR3. The chain joins TRBV5-4 to TRBJ2-7; TRBD1 matches 11 bases. V dropped 2 bases and J dropped 4; count of bases not matched to a gene: 2. Germline assignment: CDR1 SGHNT and CDR2 YYREEE (reference sequence). The length of the CDR3 is 14 residues. CDR3 in DNA: TGTGCCAGCAGCTTAGGACAGGGGGCGTACGAGCAGTACTTC. It encodes CASSLGQGAYEQYF.

DNA of the CDR3: TGTGCCAGCAGCGTGATACAGGGGGCTGAAGCTTTCTTT. Translation: CASSVIQGAEAFF. This chain connects TRBV9 to TRBJ1-1, with 8 bases lining up with TRBD1. The germline V gene encodes CDR1 SGDLS and CDR2 YYNGEE. The junction had 3 bases not matched to a gene; V was cut back by 2 bases and J by 6 bases. The CDR3 is made up of 13 amino acids.

This clone was seen once. The gene calls are TRBV10-3 and TRBJ1-1; possible D gene TRBD1, 6 bases. The CDR3 contains 14 residues. In germline, CDR1 is ENHRY, CDR2 SYGVKD. Trimming cost V 7 bases and J 0 bases, with 12 bases left between them. The CDR3: CAITPGHLNTEAFF. Here the CDR3 DNA reads TGTGCCATCACCCCGGGACACTTGAACACTGAAGCTTTCTTT.

The chain combines TRBV30 with TRBJ1-1, with D unclear. Between the trimmed V and J ends, which lost 3 bases and 4 bases, there was a span of 6 bases. Germline CDR1 and CDR2: GTSNPN and SVGIG (reference sequence). CDR3 length equals 11 residues. CDR3 protein: CAWRWGTEAFF. The DNA of the CDR3 is TGTGCCTGGAGGTGGGGCACTGAAGCTTTCTTT.

The rearrangement links TRBV5-4 to TRBJ2-7; D call uncertain. Trimming cost V 2 bases and J 1 base, with 7 bases left between them. This CDR3 is 13 amino acids long. Looked up from germline, CDR1 is SGHNT and CDR2 is YYREEE (reference sequence). This chain's CDR3 is CASSFPPSYEQYF. The CDR3 DNA sequence: TGTGCCAGCAGCTTCCCGCCTTCCTACGAGCAGTACTTC.

The genes are TRBV11-2 and TRBJ1-3; D ambiguous. Germline lookup yields CDR1 SGHAT and CDR2 FQNNGV. V lost 2 bases and J 2 bases, leaving 13 bases between the germline ends. The CDR3 runs to 16 residues. CDR3 in amino acids: CASSLSRLAAGNTIYF. The DNA of the CDR3 is TGTGCCAGCAGCTTAAGCAGGTTGGCCGCTGGAAACACCATATATTTT.

The CDR3 sequence: CAWTFGQTGAFF. Written as DNA, the CDR3 is TGTGCCTGGACATTCGGTCAGACGGGGGCTTTCTTT. V and J are TRBV30 and TRBJ1-1; D call uncertain. Germline V gives CDR1 GTSNPN, CDR2 SVGIG (reference sequence). This CDR3 spans 12 amino acids. The V end lost 4 bases, the J end lost 11 bases, and 17 bases lay between the germline ends.